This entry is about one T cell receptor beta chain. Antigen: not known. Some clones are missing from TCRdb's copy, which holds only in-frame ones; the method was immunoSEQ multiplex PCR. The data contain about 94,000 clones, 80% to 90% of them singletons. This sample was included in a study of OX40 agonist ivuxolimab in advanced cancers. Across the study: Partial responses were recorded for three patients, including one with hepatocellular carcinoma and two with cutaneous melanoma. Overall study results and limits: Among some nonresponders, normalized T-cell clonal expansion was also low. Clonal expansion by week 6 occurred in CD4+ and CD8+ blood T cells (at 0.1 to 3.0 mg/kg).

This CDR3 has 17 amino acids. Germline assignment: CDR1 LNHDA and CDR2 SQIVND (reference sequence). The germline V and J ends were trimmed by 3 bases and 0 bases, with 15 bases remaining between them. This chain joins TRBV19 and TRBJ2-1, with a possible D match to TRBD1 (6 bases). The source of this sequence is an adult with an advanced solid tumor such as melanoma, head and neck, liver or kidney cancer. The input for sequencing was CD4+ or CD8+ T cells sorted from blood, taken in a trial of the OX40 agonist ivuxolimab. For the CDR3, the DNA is TGTGCCAGTAGTATCCCAGGGGCTCGTGGCTCCTACAATGAGCAGTTCTTC. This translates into CASSIPGARGSYNEQFF.